This T cell receptor (beta chain) was observed in a study of response to subunit inactivated influenza vaccine. This clonotype has a handful of counts. What it recognizes is unknown. TCRdb itself ran the RT-PCR reads through MiXCR, one entry per CDR3 protein. The sample includes 500,000 to 550,000 distinct CDR3 sequences, roughly 25% of them seen just once. Whole-study results and caveats: The authors proposed limited new T cell recruitment per seasonal influenza vaccination.

The CDR3 totals 14 residues. V lost 2 bases and J lost 8, with 13 bases in between. The germline gives CDR1 LNHNV, CDR2 YYDKDF (reference sequence). The same specimen was also included in a second study, on T cells expressing NK-cell markers. That source notes: Template switching by 5'RACE with UMIs generated the TCR beta cDNA. Repertoires of TCR beta were obtained from T cells sorted as CD3+CD56+NKG2C+, CD3+CD56+NKG2C- and CD3+CD56-NKG2C+. Dominant NKG2C+ clonotypes were found to form roughly 1.0-7.5% of CD8+ T cells in several donors. In a handful of donors, dominant clonotypes made up roughly 25-60.1% of CD3+CD56-NKG2C+ cells.

This chain connects TRBV15 to TRBJ2-1; D is tentatively TRBD1 or TRBD2 (5 bases each). Sequencing was performed on CD4+ T cells sorted from PBMCs, taken 11 to 12 days after vaccination. The receptor was isolated from a man aged 50 to 59 who received an inactivated influenza vaccine. The CDR3 sequence is CATSRLRGPDEQFF. CDR3 DNA: TGTGCCACCAGCAGACTTAGGGGACCGGATGAGCAGTTCTTC.